This TCR beta chain was profiled in a study of cytomegalovirus exposure and HLA in healthy donors. Whole-study results and caveats: The study had only CMV serostatus as immune exposure information.

Germline CDR1 SGHRS, CDR2 YFSETQ. The CDR3 loop spans 13 amino acids. The V gene end was trimmed by 5 bases and the J gene end by 6 bases; junction bases not matched to a gene: 2. Details on this clone: Its antigen is not identified.

The PCR used 60 Vbeta and 13 Jbeta primers. Using immunoSEQ multiplex PCR, the repertoire was profiled, and TCRdb retains in-frame clones only, with some absent. The sample shows 150,000 to 200,000 clones, approximately 80% of them seen only once. The rearrangement uses TRBV5-1 and TRBJ1-4; 9 bases line up with TRBD1. The clonotype originates from a woman aged 40 to 50 in good health and CMV-seropositive. Source material: PBMCs. The CDR3 loop is CASRNRGHEKLFF. The CDR3 nucleotides are TGCGCCAGCAGGAACAGGGGGCATGAAAAACTGTTTTTT.